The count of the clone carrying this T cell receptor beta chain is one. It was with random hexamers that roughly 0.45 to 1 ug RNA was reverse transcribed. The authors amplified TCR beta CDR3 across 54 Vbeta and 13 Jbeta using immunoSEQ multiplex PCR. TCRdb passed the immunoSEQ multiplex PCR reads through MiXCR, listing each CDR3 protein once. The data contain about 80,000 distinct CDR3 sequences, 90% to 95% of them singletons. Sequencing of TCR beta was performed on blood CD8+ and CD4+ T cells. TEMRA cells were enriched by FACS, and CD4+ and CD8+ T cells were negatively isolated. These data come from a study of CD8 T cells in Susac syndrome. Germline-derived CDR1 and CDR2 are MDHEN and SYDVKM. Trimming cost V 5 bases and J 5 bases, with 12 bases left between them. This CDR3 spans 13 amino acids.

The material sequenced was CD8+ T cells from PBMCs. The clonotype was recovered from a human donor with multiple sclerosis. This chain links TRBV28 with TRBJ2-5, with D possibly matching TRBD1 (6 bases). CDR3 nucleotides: TGTGCCAGCAGTGACAGGTTCGATGAGACCCAGTACTTC. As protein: CASSDRFDETQYF.